The present T cell receptor (beta chain) was sequenced within a study of blood T cell repertoires in COVID-19 (dated by TCRdb to 2018 to 2021). Broadly, across the study: Collaborator samples came from the United States, Italy and Spain and covered acute and convalescent phases of COVID-19. The material from the prospective study consisted of cDNA or gDNA derived from T cells, B-cell-depleted T cells, or PBMCs. Subjects who had been exposed to COVID-19, were actively infected with it, or had recovered from it provided the deeply sampled blood TCRbeta repertoires that made up the dataset. The repertoires were released in a freely available public database meant as a resource for research on the immune response to SARS-CoV-2. The samples were drawn from two sources: the first 160 participants of the ongoing ImmuneRACE study, and fewer than 1,500 subjects contributed by 6 global collaborators. A de-identified subject ID, COVID-19 status, age in years and sex were almost always included in the sample metadata. Where HLA class I and class II types were available, the types were taken from metadata supplied by the sample provider, not from assay-based typing.

The collaborating institutions used their own protocols to collect whole blood in K2EDTA tubes. Collaborator samples were shipped for TCRbeta analysis as frozen whole blood, isolated PBMCs, or DNA extracted from either sample type. What the work shows at the level of the full study, not this receptor alone: The quantity of clinical and demographic metadata differed by source and by participant and was supplied without curation.

From a lookup of the germline V gene (reference sequence), CDR1 and CDR2 are LNHNV and YYDKDF. V is cut by 0 bases and J by 1 base, and the space between the germline ends is 6 bases. From the cysteine up to the phenylalanine, the CDR3 has a length of 14 residues. The kept DNA is CDR3 alone, 42 bases in frame from the first base. Comment on this clone: Its recognized antigen is unknown. No much larger clone exists at a distance of one base, and base qualities are not known.

TCRbeta CDR3 regions were amplified from genomic DNA using the immunoSEQ Assay, a bias-controlled multiplex PCR. Processing in the source paper ran as follows. The number of nucleated cells in each sample was estimated from the amplification of reference gene primers within the assay. To quantify the absolute abundance of each unique TCRbeta CDR3 rearrangement, sequence reads were collapsed and filtered. For each sample, productive Simpson clonality was calculated as the square root of Simpson's diversity index across productive rearrangements. Not all clones reach the TCRdb copy of this immuneACCESS table, which keeps in-frame sequences only. Checked studies attribute under half of the gap to unresolved V genes and leave the rest unexplained. V and J calls and clone size are copied from that table; D and trimming were computed from the DNA. This sample is represented by about 130,000 clones; around 88% of them were singletons. The ten largest make up about 9.4% of the sample.

The chain joins TRBV15 to TRBJ1-1; a confident D gene designation cannot be given. Sequencing was performed on peripheral blood. The receptor comes from a man aged 50 or older with acute or convalescent COVID-19. DNA sequence: TGTGCCACCAGCAGAGAGCCAGGGAACACTGAAGCTTTCTTT. Its coded protein is CATSREPGNTEAFF.